Each of the 25 T cell receptor beta chains below was sequenced from the same sample in a study of blood T cells in healthy people across ages. For the second PCR, which ran for about 7 to 11 cycles, a sample-barcoded 5' primer and a J-beta primer mix were used. TCRdb used MiXCR to reprocess the 5' RACE reads, holding one entry per CDR3 protein. The data contain hundreds of thousands of distinct CDR3 sequences, more than 45% of them singletons. Sequencing used blood. These receptors were taken from a man aged 30 to 39 in good health.

The chain is built from TRBV7-2 and TRBJ1-2; unclear D gene. Trimming shortened V by 6 bases and J by 6 bases, and 23 bases separated the two germline ends. This CDR3 comprises 16 residues. CDR1 and CDR2 from the germline V gene are SGHTA and FQGNSA. CDR3 loop: CASRGSSGTSPDGYTF. The DNA of the CDR3 is TGTGCCAGCAGAGGGTCCTCTGGCACCTCCCCGGATGGCTACACCTTC.

The rearrangement links TRBV25-1 to TRBJ1-1; no clear D. Germline V gives CDR1 MGHDK, CDR2 SYGVNS. V was clipped by 0 bases and J by 9 bases, with 20 bases between them. This CDR3 is built from 16 residues. The DNA of the CDR3 is TGTGCCAGCAGTGAATATGGATTCGCGAGCCCCAACAAAGCTTTCTTT. Protein product: CASSEYGFASPNKAFF.

As regards this clonotype: This may come from a read error, since a much larger clone is one base off. The V and J genes are TRBV20-1 and TRBJ2-5; TRBD2 matches at 10 bases. The J segment lost 5 bases and the V segment lost 6 bases, leaving 12 bases of the junction unmatched. The CDR3 contains 15 residues. The germline V gene has CDR1 DFQATT and CDR2 SNEGSKA (reference sequence). The CDR3 nucleotides are TGCAGTGCCGAGGTTTCTAGCGGGGGTGGCGAGACCCAGTACTTC. Its translation is CSAEVSSGGGETQYF.

The count of this clonotype is one. This sequence joins TRBV7-8 and TRBJ2-1; TRBD1 is a possible D gene (6 bases). The V and J ends lost 5 bases and 2 bases respectively, with 13 bases between them. Germline V gives CDR1 SGHVS, CDR2 FQNEAQ. The CDR3 sequence is 15 residues long. The CDR3 nucleotides are TGTGCCAGCAGCATAGGGGGTTTGGCCTACAATGAGCAGTTCTTC. Residues: CASSIGGLAYNEQFF. Supplemented by reference TRBV7-8 and TRBJ2-1, the full variable domain reads GAGVSQSPRYKVAKRGQDVALRCDPISGHVSLFWYQQALGQGPEFLTYFQNEAQLDKSGLPSDRFFAERPEGSVSTLKIQRTQQEDSAVYLCASSIGGLAYNEQFFGPGTRLTVL.

This clonotype came up a few times. The chain employs TRBV6-6 and TRBJ1-2; 9 positions match TRBD1. Germline lookup yields CDR1 MNHNY and CDR2 SVGAGI (reference sequence). V gave up 6 bases and J gave up 8 bases; unmatched junction bases: 13. The CDR3 extends over 15 amino acids. CDR3 in DNA: TGTGCCAGCAGCCAATGGGGGACAGGGACGATGGGCTACACCTTC. This sequence encodes CASSQWGTGTMGYTF.

In this sample, this clonotype turned up a few times. The genes are TRBV6-2 or TRBV6-3 and TRBJ2-1; 13 bases map to TRBD2. V shed 11 bases and J 5 bases; nucleotides not matched to a gene: 6. Looked up from germline, CDR1 is MNHEY and CDR2 is SVGEGT. The CDR3 is 14 amino acids. CDR3 in amino acids: CAGRTSGSNNEQFF. The CDR3 bases are TGTGCCGGAAGGACTAGCGGGAGCAACAATGAGCAGTTCTTC.

The gene calls are TRBV7-2 and TRBJ2-7, with TRBD1 matching 7 bases. CDR1 SGHTA and CDR2 FQGNSA come from the germline V gene. After removal of 2 bases from V and 4 bases from J, the junction contained 5 bases not matched to a gene. The CDR3 loop spans 14 amino acids. This chain's CDR3 is CASSLRQGYYEQYF. CDR3 DNA: TGTGCCAGCAGCTTAAGACAGGGTTATTACGAGCAGTACTTC.

V is TRBV11-2 and J is TRBJ2-1; no clear D. Germline V lookup: CDR1 SGHAT, CDR2 FQNNGV. This CDR3 has 11 residues. Trimming removed 1 base from V and 10 bases from J, with 5 bases in between. In DNA, the CDR3 is TGTGCCAGCAGCTTAGGTTGCGAGCAGTTCTTC. Amino acids: CASSLGCEQFF. The whole variable domain, remainder taken from reference TRBV11-2 and TRBJ2-1, is EAGVAQSPRYKIIEKRQSVAFWCNPISGHATLYWYQQILGQGPKLLIQFQNNGVVDDSQLPKDRFSAERLKGVDSTLKIQPAKLEDSAVYLCASSLGCEQFFGPGTRLTVL.

V is TRBV7-9 and J is TRBJ2-1; perhaps TRBD2 as D (6 bases). This CDR3 region has 16 residues. Trimming stripped 4 bases from V and 4 bases from J, with 17 bases between. Germline V gene lookup returns CDR1 SEHNR and CDR2 FQNEAQ (reference sequence). CDR3 nucleotide sequence: TGTGCCAGCAGCTCCTTAAGCGGGCAGCAGTACAATGAGCAGTTCTTC. It encodes CASSSLSGQQYNEQFF.

This clonotype occurred a few times. This chain uses TRBV29-1 with TRBJ2-1, with a tentative D call TRBD1 (5 bases). Germline CDR1 SQVTM, CDR2 ANQGSEA. Trimming took off 4 bases at V and 6 bases at J, with 13 bases between the two ends. The CDR3 totals 13 residues. CDR3 in amino acids: CSVVVSQGNEQFF. Written as DNA, the CDR3 is TGCAGCGTTGTGGTCTCCCAGGGCAATGAGCAGTTCTTC.

Only one count was recorded for this clonotype. CDR3 DNA sequence: TGTGCCTGGAAGGGACAGAATAACTACGAGCAGTACTTC. Protein sequence: CAWKGQNNYEQYF. The chain combines TRBV30 with TRBJ2-7, with TRBD1 matching 7 bases. V shed 4 bases and J 3 bases; nucleotides not matched to a gene: 6. The germline V gene encodes CDR1 GTSNPN and CDR2 SVGIG (reference sequence). The CDR3 loop spans 13 amino acids.

This clonotype was counted a few times. The rearrangement links TRBV25-1 to TRBJ2-7; D is perhaps TRBD1 or TRBD2 (5 bases each). CDR1 is MGHDK, CDR2 SYGVNS, per germline. V lost 4 bases and J 2 bases, leaving 9 bases between the germline ends. This CDR3 contains 13 residues. For the CDR3, the DNA is TGTGCCAGCAGTGTTGGGGACCCCTACGAGCAGTACTTC. Protein product: CASSVGDPYEQYF.

The chain joins TRBV4-2 to TRBJ2-1, with D possibly called TRBD1 or TRBD2 (5 bases each). The V gene's germline CDR1 is LGHNA and CDR2 YNFKEQ. Deletions cut 4 bases from V and 9 bases from J, with 22 bases between. The CDR3 is 16 amino acids. The CDR3 sequence: CASSLEYGLQGVEQFF. As DNA, the CDR3 is TGTGCCAGCAGCCTTGAGTACGGACTCCAAGGGGTTGAGCAGTTCTTC.

The rearrangement links TRBV12-3 or TRBV12-4 to TRBJ2-7, with 12 nucleotides matching TRBD2. The better agreement between TRBJ2-1 and the DNA end casts doubt on the J call. The CDR3 covers 15 residues. The CDR3 bases are TGTGCCAGCAGCCATGGACTAGCGGGGTACAATGAGCAGTTCTTC. Translated: CASSHGLAGYNEQFF.

This clonotype was counted between two and nine times. This chain joins TRBV15 and TRBJ2-7, with D unresolved. Germline assignment: CDR1 LNHNV and CDR2 YYDKDF (reference sequence). V lost 0 bases and J lost 4, with 7 bases in between. This CDR3 is built from 13 residues. In DNA, the CDR3 is TGTGCCACCAGCAGAGATCGGCGTTACGAGCAGTACTTC. Amino acids: CATSRDRRYEQYF. Full variable domain (rest looked up from reference TRBV15 and TRBJ2-7): DAMVIQNPRYQVTQFGKPVTLSCSQTLNHNVMYWYQQKSSQAPKLLFHYYDKDFNNEADTPDNFQSRRPNTSFCFLDIRSPGLGDTAMYLCATSRDRRYEQYFGPGTRLTVT.

J is TRBJ2-5 and V is TRBV29-1; D not resolved. This CDR3 comprises 12 residues. Trimming left V 5 bases short and J 5 bases short, with 12 bases between. Germline CDR1 reads SQVTM; CDR2 reads ANQGSEA. In nucleotides, the CDR3 is TGCAGCGTTCGGCATGGTACGGAGACCCAGTACTTC. Translation gives CSVRHGTETQYF.

The V and J genes are TRBV5-1 and TRBJ2-1; D may match TRBD1 or TRBD2 (6 bases each). CDR3 length: 12 amino acids. In germline, CDR1 is SGHRS, CDR2 YFSETQ. The V and J ends lost 2 bases and 14 bases respectively, with 14 bases between them. CDR3 nucleotides: TGCGCCAGCAGCTTAATAGGGGGGCACGAGTTCTTC. Translating gives CASSLIGGHEFF. Supplemented by reference TRBV5-1 and TRBJ2-1, the full variable domain reads KAGVTQTPRYLIKTRGQQVTLSCSPISGHRSVSWYQQTPGQGLQFLFEYFSETQRNKGNFPGRFSGRQFSNSRSEMNVSTLELGDSALYLCASSLIGGHEFFGPGTRLTVL.

In this sample, this clonotype turned up a few times. The chain carries TRBV20-1 and TRBJ2-3; 9 nucleotides match TRBD2. CDR3 size: 15 residues. Germline V gene data show CDR1 as DFQATT and CDR2 as SNEGSKA (reference sequence). Trimming cost V 5 bases and J 6 bases; bases outside gene matches: 12. CDR3 sequence reads: CSARTSAVRGDTQYF. CDR3 in DNA: TGCAGTGCTCGGACTAGCGCGGTCCGAGGCGATACGCAGTATTTT.

This clonotype has a handful of counts. The chain combines TRBV29-1 with TRBJ2-1, with D unresolved. V was clipped by 2 bases and J by 7 bases, with 9 bases between them. Germline CDR1 and CDR2: SQVTM and ANQGSEA. The length of the CDR3 is 12 residues. CDR3 sequence: CSVEYAQNEQFF. CDR3 coding DNA: TGCAGCGTTGAATATGCTCAGAATGAGCAGTTCTTC.

The chain combines TRBV7-2 with TRBJ2-7; the match to TRBD1 covers 8 bases. The CDR3 is 16 residues long. Trimming took 3 bases from V and 2 from J; bases not matched to a gene: 9. Germline V gives CDR1 SGHTA, CDR2 FQGNSA. The CDR3: CASSFKSGTGAYEQYF. The CDR3 DNA is TGTGCCAGCAGCTTTAAATCGGGGACAGGAGCCTACGAGCAGTACTTC.

The CDR3: CASSSPGLAGEAQFF. Here the CDR3 DNA reads TGTGCCAGCAGCTCCCCGGGACTAGCGGGAGAAGCCCAGTTCTTC. V and J are TRBV7-2 and TRBJ2-1, with 14 bases matching TRBD2. J gave up 13 bases and V 4 bases, and 9 bases lay outside the gene matches. The CDR3 runs to 15 residues. Germline V gene data show CDR1 as SGHTA and CDR2 as FQGNSA.

The V gene is TRBV27, the J gene TRBJ2-7, with D perhaps TRBD1 (5 bases). CDR1 is MNHEY, CDR2 SMNVEV, per germline (reference sequence). There are 16 residues in the CDR3. V was clipped by 4 bases and J by 0 bases, with 16 bases between them. CDR3 loop: CASSYSTGDLSYEQYF. The CDR3 DNA reads as TGTGCCAGCAGTTACTCCACAGGCGACCTCTCCTACGAGCAGTACTTC.

The chain carries TRBV29-1 and TRBJ2-3; D ambiguous. Trimming removed 5 bases at V and 3 bases at J, with 12 bases between. Per the germline V gene, CDR1 is SQVTM and CDR2 is ANQGSEA. The CDR3 covers 13 residues. CDR3 region: CSVSSLGTDTQYF. The CDR3 nucleotides read TGCAGCGTTTCCAGTCTAGGAACAGATACGCAGTATTTT.

The J gene is TRBJ2-7, the V gene TRBV9; 7 nucleotides line up with TRBD2. The length of the CDR3 is 14 residues. With 4 bases clipped from V and 2 bases from J, the junction kept 6 bases outside the gene matches. Germline-derived CDR1 and CDR2 are SGDLS and YYNGEE. CDR3 residues: CASSPTGRAYEQYF. In DNA form, the CDR3 reads TGTGCCAGCAGCCCAACGGGGAGGGCCTACGAGCAGTACTTC.

The chain couples TRBV7-2 to TRBJ2-1; a possible D gene is TRBD2 (6 bases). The V gene's germline CDR1 is SGHTA and CDR2 FQGNSA. Trimming left V 5 bases short and J 2 bases short, with 19 bases between. This CDR3 comprises 17 residues. For the CDR3, the DNA is TGTGCCAGCAGCCAAACTAGCCCCCGGGGCGCCTACAATGAGCAGTTCTTC. It specifies CASSQTSPRGAYNEQFF. Full variable domain (remainder filled in from reference TRBV7-2 and TRBJ2-1): GAGVSQSPSNKVTEKGKDVELRCDPISGHTALYWYRQSLGQGLEFLIYFQGNSAPDKSGLPSDRFSAERTGGSVSTLTIQRTQQEDSAVYLCASSQTSPRGAYNEQFFGPGTRLTVL.